This TCR beta chain was obtained from a study of molecular identifiers for immune sequencing clone quantification. Study-wide results and caveats: Same-barcode identical TCR molecules could make highly expanded clones look smaller than they are.

This clonotype appeared many times. Its antigen is unknown. Germline CDR1 and CDR2: PRHDT and FYEKMQ (reference sequence). With 0 bases clipped from V and 3 bases from J, the junction kept 5 bases outside the gene matches. The CDR3 spans 16 residues. Via MiXCR, TCRdb re-called the PCR reads, giving one row per CDR3 protein. The sample lists approximately 630,000 distinct CDR3 sequences; about 25% were seen once. J is TRBJ2-3 and V is TRBV13, with 8 bases that match TRBD1. The specimen sequenced was naive CD8+ T cells from blood, with Jurkat cell RNA spiked in. Subset noted: FACS-sorted CD8+CD4-CCR7+CD45RA+ naive T cells. This receptor was identified in a human donor in good health. Some libraries in this study had Jurkat cell RNA spiked in. The CDR3 nucleotides are TGTGCCAGCAGCTTAGGCCGGGACAGGTGGACAGATACGCAGTATTTT. Protein: CASSLGRDRWTDTQYF.